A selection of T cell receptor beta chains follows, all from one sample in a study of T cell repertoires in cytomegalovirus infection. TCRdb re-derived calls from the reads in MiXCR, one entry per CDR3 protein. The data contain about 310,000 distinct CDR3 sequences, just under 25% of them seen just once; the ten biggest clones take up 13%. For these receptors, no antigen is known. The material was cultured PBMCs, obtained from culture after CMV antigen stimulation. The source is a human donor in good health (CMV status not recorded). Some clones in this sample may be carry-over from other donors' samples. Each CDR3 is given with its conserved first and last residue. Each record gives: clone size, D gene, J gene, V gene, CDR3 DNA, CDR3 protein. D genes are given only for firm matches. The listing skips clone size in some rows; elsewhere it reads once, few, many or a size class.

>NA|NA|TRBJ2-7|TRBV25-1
TGTGCCAGCAGTGAATCTAGAACCGGGACGTCCTACGAGCAGTACTTC
CASSESRTGTSYEQYF
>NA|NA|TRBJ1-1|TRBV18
TGTGCCAGCTCACCGGACCGGGACTCTGAAGCTTTCTTT
CASSPDRDSEAFF
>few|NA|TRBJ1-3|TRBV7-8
TGTGCCAGCAGCTTAGGGGCCGGAGGAGGATCCGGAAACACCATATATTTT
CASSLGAGGGSGNTIYF
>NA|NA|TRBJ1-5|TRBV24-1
TGTGCCACCAGTTCCACCGATCAGCCCCAGCATTTT
CATSSTDQPQHF
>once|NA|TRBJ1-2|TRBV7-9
TGTGCCAGCAGCTTAGCGCGAATACAGTCCTATGGCTACACCTTC
CASSLARIQSYGYTF
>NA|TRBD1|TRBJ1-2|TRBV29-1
TGCAGCGCTAACCTACGAGGGGGCGCGGGCTACACCTTC
CSANLRGGAGYTF
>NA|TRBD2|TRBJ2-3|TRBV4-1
TGCGCCAGCAGCCAAGGGGCTAGCGGCCTAAAAACGCAGTATTTT
CASSQGASGLKTQYF
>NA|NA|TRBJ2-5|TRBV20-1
TGCAGTGCTCCATGGACGGGGATTAGTGCAACCCAGTACTTC
CSAPWTGISATQYF
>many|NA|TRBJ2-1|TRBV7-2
TGTGCCAGCAGCTCTCCGGGACGCCCGCCATACAATGAGCAGTTCTTC
CASSSPGRPPYNEQFF
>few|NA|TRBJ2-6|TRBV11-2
TGTGCCAGCAGCCTCTTGGAAGGGGGGGCTGGGGCCAACGTCCTGACTTTC
CASSLLEGGAGANVLTF
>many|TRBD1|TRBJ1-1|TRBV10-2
TGCGCCAGCAGTGAGGTGGGAACAGGGGCTGAAGCTTTCTTT
CASSEVGTGAEAFF
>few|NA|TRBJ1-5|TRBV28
TGTGCCAGCAGTTTAGGGGGGGCGGGTAGCAATCAGCCCCAGCATTTT
CASSLGGAGSNQPQHF
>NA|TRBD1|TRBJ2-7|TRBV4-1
TGCGCCAGCAGCTTACGGACAGGGGCTCCCTACGATCAGTACTTC
CASSLRTGAPYDQYF
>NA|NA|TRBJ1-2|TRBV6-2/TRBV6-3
TGTGCCAGCGGTCAAGGATTCTATGGCTACACCTTC
CASGQGFYGYTF
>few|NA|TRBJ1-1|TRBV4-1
TGCGCCAGCAGCCAAGATCTTCTTGGTATGGGGGCCGACACTGAAGCTTTCTTT
CASSQDLLGMGADTEAFF
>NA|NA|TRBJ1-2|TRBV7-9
TGTGCCAGCAGCTTAGAGGCAGGGGCTAACTATGGCTACACCTTC
CASSLEAGANYGYTF
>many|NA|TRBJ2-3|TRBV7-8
TGTGCCAGCAGCTCTCCTAGCACAGATACGCAGTATTTT
CASSSPSTDTQYF
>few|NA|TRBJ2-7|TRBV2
TGTGCCAGCAGTGAAGCGACGGGAAGGGGGGAGCAGTACTTC
CASSEATGRGEQYF
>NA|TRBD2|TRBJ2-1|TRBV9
TGTGCCAGCAGCCCGCGGGGGGGAGCCTACAATGAGCAGTTCTTC
CASSPRGGAYNEQFF
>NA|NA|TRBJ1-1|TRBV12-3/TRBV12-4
TGTGCCAGCAGTCCTTCTGCCATGAAGAATAGGAACACTGAAGCTTTCTTT
CASSPSAMKNRNTEAFF
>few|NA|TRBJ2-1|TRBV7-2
TGTGCCAGCAGCTTGGGAGCGAACTCCTACAATGAGCAGTTCTTC
CASSLGANSYNEQFF
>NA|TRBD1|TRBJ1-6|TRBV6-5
TGTGCCAGCAGTTACTCGAGAGCCCAGGGGGAATCACCCCTCCACTTT
CASSYSRAQGESPLHF
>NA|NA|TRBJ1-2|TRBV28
TGTGCCAGCAGTTCGGGCGGCATGGGGGCGAACTATGGCTACACCTTC
CASSSGGMGANYGYTF
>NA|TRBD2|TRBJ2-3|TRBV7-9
TGTGCCAGCAGCTTTGGGGCGGGAGCCACAGATACGCAGTATTTT
CASSFGAGATDTQYF